The sequence of this T cell receptor beta chain was determined in a study of T cell responses to AZD1222 COVID-19 vaccine. General study findings and limits: Receipt of two AZD1222 doses was followed by a rise in Spike-specific TCR breadth and depth. Repertoire samples came only from after the peak T cell response. Among spike-specific TCRs, nearly half reportedly target unmutated variant regions.

Sequencing was performed with immunoSEQ multiplex PCR; in TCRdb, only in-frame clones are kept and a portion is missing. This repertoire shows approximately 100,000 clones, 91% found once; its top ten account for less than 9.5%. With V trimmed by 5 bases and J by 4 bases, 7 bases remained unmatched. The CDR3 has 14 amino acids. Germline V gene sequence: CDR1 SGHVS, CDR2 FQNEAQ. As for this clone: What it binds is unknown.

V and J are TRBV7-8 and TRBJ1-2; 7 nucleotides match TRBD1. This clonotype was obtained from an adult in good health. The sequencing used peripheral blood, collected on day 0 of AZD1222 vaccination. In DNA, the CDR3 is TGTGCCAGCAGCGTTGGACAGGCCCTCTATGGCTACACCTTC. It is translated as CASSVGQALYGYTF.